This T cell receptor (beta chain) was identified during a study of response to subunit inactivated influenza vaccine. General study results and limits: Authors suggested few new T cells are recruited by each seasonal influenza vaccination.

Per the germline V gene, CDR1 is SGHDN and CDR2 is FVKESK. The CDR3 sequence is 19 residues long. J lost 2 bases, V lost 4 bases, and 10 bases had no gene match. One entry per CDR3 protein results from TCRdb running MiXCR on the RT-PCR reads. The table includes some 850,000 distinct CDR3 sequences, about a fifth detected once. Concerning this clonotype itself: Its specificity is unknown.

The gene calls are TRBV14 and TRBJ2-1; 14 nucleotides line up with TRBD2. This TCR derives from a man in his fifties who received an inactivated influenza vaccine. The input for sequencing was PBMCs from blood, taken around 5 days after vaccination. CDR3 sequence: CASSRTGTSGGGPYNEQFF. The CDR3 region has the DNA TGTGCCAGCAGCCGAACCGGGACTAGCGGGGGCGGACCCTACAATGAGCAGTTCTTC. Full variable domain (outside the CDR3, taken from reference TRBV14 and TRBJ2-1): EAGVTQFPSHSVIEKGQTVTLRCDPISGHDNLYWYRRVMGKEIKFLLHFVKESKQDESGMPNNRFLAERTGGTYSTLKVQPAELEDSGVYFCASSRTGTSGGGPYNEQFFGPGTRLTVL.